A single sample is the source of the 6 T cell receptor beta chains below, sequenced in a study of blood T cell repertoires in COVID-19. Only in-frame clones appear in the TCRdb table, and some are missing; sequencing was by immunoSEQ multiplex PCR. Altogether around 150,000 clones are present, under 90% being singletons, with the ten largest covering over 7.5%. Material: peripheral blood. The receptors were gathered from a woman older than 75 in a cohort sampled during active or convalescent COVID-19.

V is TRBV19 and J is TRBJ2-1; D is undetermined. Per germline, CDR1 LNHDA and CDR2 SQIVND (reference sequence). V was cut by 3 bases and J by 9 bases, with 12 bases left in between. CDR3 length equals 13 residues. The DNA of the CDR3 is TGTGCCAGTAGTATCCAGGCAGCCGGTGAGCAGTTCTTC. Residues: CASSIQAAGEQFF. Looking up the rest from reference TRBV19 and TRBJ2-1 gives the full variable domain: DGGITQSPKYLFRKEGQNVTLSCEQNLNHDAMYWYRQDPGQGLRLIYYSQIVNDFQKGDIAEGYSVSREKKESFPLTVTSAQKNPTAFYLCASSIQAAGEQFFGPGTRLTVL.

The chain has TRBV19 and TRBJ1-5; TRBD1 matches at 7 bases. This CDR3 comprises 13 residues. From germline, CDR1 is LNHDA and CDR2 SQIVND (reference sequence). The ends lost 10 bases at V and 5 bases at J; junction bases unmatched: 8. CDR3 DNA: TGTGCCACCACGGGAGGGGGCGATCAGCCCCAGCATTTT. Its protein product is CATTGGGDQPQHF.

V usage is TRBV2 and J usage is TRBJ2-7; tentatively, D is TRBD1 (6 bases). In germline, CDR1 is SNHLY, CDR2 FYNNEI. Trimming took off 10 bases at V and 6 bases at J, with 25 bases between the two ends. The CDR3 has 15 amino acids. CDR3 DNA sequence: TGTGCCACCGCCGTCCCCACAGGGTTTGGTGGCGAGCAGTACTTC. This sequence encodes CATAVPTGFGGEQYF.

The chain has TRBV19 and TRBJ2-7, with 8 positions matching TRBD1. This CDR3 has 15 residues. Germline V gives CDR1 LNHDA, CDR2 SQIVND (reference sequence). V gave up 6 bases and J gave up 5 bases; unmatched junction bases: 12. The CDR3 sequence: CASSSAGTGIDEQYF. Here the CDR3 DNA reads TGTGCCAGTAGCTCCGCCGGGACAGGTATCGACGAGCAGTACTTC.

Regarding this clone: Other DNA sequences of this sample code for an identical CDR3. The chain uses TRBV12-3 or TRBV12-4 and TRBJ1-1, with D tentatively TRBD1 (5 bases). This CDR3 is built from 13 residues. V shed 3 bases and J shed 1 base, with 6 bases lying between them. The CDR3 loop is CASSFQGNTEAFF. CDR3 nucleotides: TGTGCCAGCAGTTTTCAGGGGAACACTGAAGCTTTCTTT.

The V and J genes are TRBV2 and TRBJ1-2; 8 bases are a match to TRBD1. J gave up 1 base and V 7 bases, and 20 bases lay outside the gene matches. CDR1 and CDR2 from the germline V gene are SNHLY and FYNNEI. This CDR3 contains 19 residues. CDR3 in DNA: TGTGCCAGCACCGCGTCCGGCAGGGGGCCGGGTGGGGATAACTATGGCTACACCTTC. It yields the protein CASTASGRGPGGDNYGYTF.